This T cell receptor beta chain was recorded in a study of T cells after yellow fever vaccination. The study's findings and limits: Post-booster reappearance was seen for most primary-vaccination clones (around 96% CD4, around 88% CD8).

One entry per CDR3 protein, called by TCRdb with MiXCR from the 5' RACE reads. Seen here are 510,000 or so distinct CDR3 sequences, approximately 21% observed once, and the top ten hold around 15%. To note about this clonotype: Its antigen is not identified.

The clonotype comes from a man aged 25 to 40 who received the YFV17D yellow fever vaccine. The source was PBMCs, collected 15 days after the yellow fever booster vaccination.

The CDR3 bases are TGCGCCAGCAGCCAAACTAGCGGGCCCTACAATGAGCAGTTCTTC. The encoded protein is CASSQTSGPYNEQFF. This chain links TRBV4-3 with TRBJ2-1, with TRBD2 identical over 9 bases. The CDR3 consists of 15 residues. V dropped 2 bases and J dropped 2; count of bases not matched to a gene: 1. Germline V gives CDR1 LGHNA, CDR2 YSLEER.